This T cell receptor (beta chain) was observed in a study of OX40 agonist ivuxolimab in advanced cancers. About the research overall: Across the patients, intravenous ivuxolimab was delivered every 2 weeks at 0.01 to 10 mg/kg.

Trimming cost V 7 bases and J 4 bases; bases outside gene matches: 8. CDR3 length: 14 residues. The V gene's germline CDR1 is LNHDA and CDR2 SQIVND (reference sequence). The data were produced by immunoSEQ multiplex PCR, yet TCRdb's version contains in-frame clones alone and is incomplete. In the table there are 45,000 to 65,000 clones, about nine tenths of which are singletons. This clonotype was sampled from an adult with an advanced solid tumor such as melanoma, head and neck, liver or kidney cancer. This chain joins TRBV19 and TRBJ2-7; 9 positions agree with TRBD2. Sequences were derived from CD4+ or CD8+ T cells sorted from blood, sampled in a trial of the OX40 agonist ivuxolimab. The CDR3 reads CASMRGSGSYEQYF. In DNA, the CDR3 is TGTGCCAGTATGCGGGGTAGCGGGAGTTACGAGCAGTACTTC.